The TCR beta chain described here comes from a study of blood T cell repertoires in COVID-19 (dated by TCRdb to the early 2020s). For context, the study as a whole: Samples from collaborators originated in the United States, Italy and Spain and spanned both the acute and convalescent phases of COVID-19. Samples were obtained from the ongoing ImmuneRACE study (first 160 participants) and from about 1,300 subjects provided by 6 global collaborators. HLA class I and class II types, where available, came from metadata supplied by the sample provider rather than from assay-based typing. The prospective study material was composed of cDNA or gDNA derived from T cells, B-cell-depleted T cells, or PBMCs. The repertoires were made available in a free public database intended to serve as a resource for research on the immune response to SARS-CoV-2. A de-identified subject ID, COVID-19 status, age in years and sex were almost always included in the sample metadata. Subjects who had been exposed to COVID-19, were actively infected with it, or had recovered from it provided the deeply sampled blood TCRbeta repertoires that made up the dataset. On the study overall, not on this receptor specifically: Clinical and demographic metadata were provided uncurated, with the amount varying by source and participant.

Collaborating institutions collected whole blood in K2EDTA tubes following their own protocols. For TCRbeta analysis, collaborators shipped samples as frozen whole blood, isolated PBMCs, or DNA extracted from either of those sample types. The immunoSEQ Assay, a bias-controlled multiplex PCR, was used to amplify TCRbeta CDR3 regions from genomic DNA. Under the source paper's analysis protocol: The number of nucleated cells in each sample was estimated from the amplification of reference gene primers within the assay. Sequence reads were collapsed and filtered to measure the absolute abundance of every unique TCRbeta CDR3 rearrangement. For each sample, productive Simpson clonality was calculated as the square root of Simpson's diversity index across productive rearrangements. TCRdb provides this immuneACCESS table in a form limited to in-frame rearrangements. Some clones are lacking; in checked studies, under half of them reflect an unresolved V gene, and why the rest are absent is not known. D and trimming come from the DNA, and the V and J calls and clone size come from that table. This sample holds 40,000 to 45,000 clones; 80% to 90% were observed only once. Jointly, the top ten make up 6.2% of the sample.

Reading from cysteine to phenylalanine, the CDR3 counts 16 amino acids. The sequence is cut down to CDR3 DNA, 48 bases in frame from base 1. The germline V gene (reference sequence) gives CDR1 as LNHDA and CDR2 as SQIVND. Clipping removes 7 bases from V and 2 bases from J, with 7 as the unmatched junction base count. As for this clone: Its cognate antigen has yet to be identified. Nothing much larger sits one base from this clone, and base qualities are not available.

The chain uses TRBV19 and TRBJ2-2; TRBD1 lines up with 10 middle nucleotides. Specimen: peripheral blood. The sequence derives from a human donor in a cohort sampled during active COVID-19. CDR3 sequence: CASTLRDRGNTGELFF. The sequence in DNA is TGTGCCAGTACTCTGCGGGACAGGGGTAACACCGGGGAGCTGTTTTTT.